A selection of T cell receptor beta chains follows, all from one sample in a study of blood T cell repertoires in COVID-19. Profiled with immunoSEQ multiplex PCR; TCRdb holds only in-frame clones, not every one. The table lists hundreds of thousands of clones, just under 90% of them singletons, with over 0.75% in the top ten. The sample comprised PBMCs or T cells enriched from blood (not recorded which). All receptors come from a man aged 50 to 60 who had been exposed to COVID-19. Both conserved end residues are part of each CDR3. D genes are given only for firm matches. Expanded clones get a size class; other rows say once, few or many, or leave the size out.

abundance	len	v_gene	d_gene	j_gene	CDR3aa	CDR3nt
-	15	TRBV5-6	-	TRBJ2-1	CASSYVQSSYNEQFF	TGTGCCAGCAGCTACGTACAGAGCTCCTACAATGAGCAGTTCTTC
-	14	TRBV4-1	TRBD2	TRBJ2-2	CASSIGGSAGELFF	TGCGCCAGCAGCATCGGGGGGAGCGCCGGGGAGCTGTTTTTT
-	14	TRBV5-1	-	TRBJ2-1	CASSFRISYNEQFF	TGCGCCAGCAGCTTCAGGATCTCCTACAATGAGCAGTTCTTC
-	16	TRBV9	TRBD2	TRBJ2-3	CASSTAAGGPTDTQYF	TGTGCCAGCAGCACTGCAGCGGGGGGGCCAACAGATACGCAGTATTTT
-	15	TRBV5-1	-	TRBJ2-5	CASSLPPGVAETQYF	TGCGCCAGCAGCTTGCCACCCGGGGTAGCGGAGACCCAGTACTTC
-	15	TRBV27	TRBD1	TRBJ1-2	CASSPRDRPNYGYTF	TGTGCCAGCAGTCCACGGGACAGACCAAACTATGGCTACACCTTC
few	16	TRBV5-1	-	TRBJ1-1	CASRPTAWGGGTEAFF	TGCGCCAGCAGACCAACGGCTTGGGGAGGAGGCACTGAAGCTTTCTTT
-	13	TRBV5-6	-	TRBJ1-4	CASSLSGSEKLFF	TGTGCCAGCAGCTTGTCTGGGAGCGAAAAACTGTTTTTT
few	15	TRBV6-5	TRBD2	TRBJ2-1	CASSYSDSGYNEQFF	TGTGCCAGCAGTTACTCCGATAGCGGGTACAATGAGCAGTTCTTC
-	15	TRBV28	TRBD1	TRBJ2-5	CASSLLGQGAETQYF	TGTGCCAGCAGTTTATTGGGACAGGGGGCAGAGACCCAGTACTTC
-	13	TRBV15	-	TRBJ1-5	CATSRQGMQPQHF	TGTGCCACCAGCAGACAGGGGATGCAGCCCCAGCATTTT
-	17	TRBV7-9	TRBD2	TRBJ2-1	CASSPPPGLAGYNEQFF	TGTGCCAGCAGCCCCCCCCCGGGACTAGCGGGTTACAATGAGCAGTTCTTC
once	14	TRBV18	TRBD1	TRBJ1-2	CASSPPGTVDGYTF	TGTGCCAGCTCACCACCGGGGACAGTCGATGGCTACACCTTC
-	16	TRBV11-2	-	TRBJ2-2	CASSLGTAANTGELFF	TGTGCCAGCAGCTTAGGGACAGCAGCGAACACCGGGGAGCTGTTTTTT